The source of this T cell receptor beta chain is a study of blood T cells in healthy people across ages. General study points: Diversity figures derived from one million T cells were judged to underestimate the true value.

The donors, healthy Caucasians from Russia, were aged about 6 to 90. A minimum of 6 micrograms of total RNA was extracted per sample. A second PCR, run for about 7 to 11 cycles, used a sample-barcoded 5' primer plus a J-beta primer mix. In TCRdb, the 5' RACE reads were re-called with MiXCR into one record per CDR3 protein. The sample yields hundreds of thousands of distinct CDR3 sequences, roughly 41% seen once. A remark on this clonotype: What it binds is not known.

Germline V CDR1 and CDR2: DFQATT, SNEGSKA (reference sequence). The length of the CDR3 is 13 residues. V shed 5 bases, J shed 7 bases, and the junction held 5 bases outside the gene matches. Sequencing was performed on blood. The source is an elderly man in good health. The chain joins TRBV20-1 to TRBJ1-4; TRBD1 matches at 9 bases. The CDR3 spells CSAVQGAVEKLFF. The CDR3 coding sequence is TGCAGTGCTGTACAGGGGGCGGTTGAAAAACTGTTTTTT.